The clone carrying this TCR beta chain was counted only a few times. Antigen unknown. This CDR3 is built from 14 residues. The germline CDR1 and CDR2 sequences are MGHRA and YSYEKL. The V end lost 3 bases, the J end lost 9 bases, and 12 bases lay between the germline ends. TCRdb reprocessed the reads via MiXCR and lists one record per CDR3 protein. The table includes about 50,000 distinct CDR3 sequences, roughly 21% detected once. This entry belongs to a study of T cell repertoires in cytomegalovirus infection. Study in general: Well-studied HLA-B-restricted epitopes and recently identified HLA-C-restricted epitopes of CMV were both used in the study. Both a matching HLA type and CMV infection were indicated by public TCR beta signatures. Study-wide results and caveats: CMV carriers with the relevant HLA were identified by cumulative public TCR beta family frequency. What dominated the ex vivo response were HLA-C-restricted CMV-specific TCR beta clonotypes.

This receptor was identified in a human donor in good health (CMV status not recorded). Some clones in this sample may be carry-over from other donors' samples. V gene TRBV4-1 combines with J gene TRBJ1-6; possibly TRBD1 for D (5 bases). The source material was CD8+ T cells from cultured PBMCs, sampled from culture after CMV antigen stimulation. CDR3 in amino acids: CASSHAGDASPLHF. The CDR3 DNA reads as TGCGCCAGCAGCCACGCGGGGGACGCTTCACCCCTCCACTTT.